The T cell receptor beta chain under discussion was sequenced for a study of a mutant IDH1 vaccine in newly diagnosed glioma. Turning to the study itself: A roughly 62% male, about 40% female split and a mean age of about 40 years characterized treated patients. Patients' prior therapy spanned radiotherapy, temozolomide, or both; most underwent both. General study results and limits: No link was apparently found between pseudoprogression and changes in top peripheral T cell clonotypes.

Time point of the sample: baseline, week 1 (first vaccination visit). Treatment meaning: pre-vaccination baseline after standard-of-care therapy. This clone was seen a single time. Its specificity is unknown. Measured with immunoSEQ multiplex PCR; TCRdb has only the in-frame clones, and not every one. The profile shows about 92,000 clones, 83% of them singletons. CDR1 and CDR2 from the germline V gene are SGHNT and YYREEE (reference sequence). V lost 3 bases, J lost 3 bases, and 15 bases lay in between. The CDR3 sequence is 16 residues long. This TCR derives from a woman between 50 and 59 years old with glioma. The sequences come from PBMCs, collected from a glioma patient treated with radiotherapy, temozolomide or both. The rearrangement joins TRBV5-4 to TRBJ1-4, with a weak D call TRBD1 (6 bases). CDR3 region: CASSSQGRGANEKLFF. The CDR3, as DNA: TGTGCCAGCAGCTCCCAGGGCAGGGGTGCTAATGAAAAACTGTTTTTT. The whole variable domain, remainder taken from reference TRBV5-4 and TRBJ1-4, is ETGVTQSPTHLIKTRGQQVTLRCSSQSGHNTVSWYQQALGQGPQFIFQYYREEENGRGNFPPRFSGLQFPNYSSELNVNALELDDSALYLCASSSQGRGANEKLFFGSGTQLSVL.